This T cell receptor (beta chain) was retrieved from a study of OX40 agonist ivuxolimab in advanced cancers. Study details: Clinicians treated patients with ivuxolimab, an agonistic anti-OX40 (CD134) antibody.

The germline CDR1 and CDR2 sequences are LNHDA and SQIVND (reference sequence). Trimming took 4 bases from V and 2 from J; bases not matched to a gene: 6. This CDR3 has 17 amino acids. TCRdb's table, derived via immunoSEQ multiplex PCR, lists solely in-frame clones and lacks some. In the table there are 70,000 or so clones, 70% to 90% of which are singletons. The study, taken as a whole, reports: Antigens targeted by the expanded peripheral T cells were not determined. At 0.1 to 3.0 mg/kg, clonal expansion of CD4+ and CD8+ blood T cells had occurred by week 6.

In its sample, this clone was seen once. Its antigen is unknown. Sequenced material: CD4+ or CD8+ T cells sorted from blood, taken in a trial of the OX40 agonist ivuxolimab. The gene calls are TRBV19 and TRBJ2-5, with TRBD2 identical over 14 bases. The TCR sequence derives from an adult with an advanced solid tumor such as melanoma, head and neck, liver or kidney cancer. The CDR3 DNA sequence: TGTGCCAGTAGTACCAGGACTAGCGGGAGGTCACAAGAGACCCAGTACTTC. Its protein is CASSTRTSGRSQETQYF.